The next 30 T cell receptor beta chains were all read from a single sample in a study of T cell clonality in common variable immunodeficiency. Data came from immunoSEQ multiplex PCR; TCRdb stores just in-frame clones and leaves some out. Singletons are absent from the sample, which has about 64,000 clones. Sequenced input: peripheral blood mononuclear cells. These receptor sequences come from a person aged 18-70 years in good health.

This clone has ten or more counts. The read terminates 3 residues ahead of where the CDR3 ends, so the germline J gene completes it. This chain uses TRBV4-1 with TRBJ2-1, with TRBD2 identical over 11 bases. Germline values: CDR1 MGHRA, CDR2 YSYEKL. The length of the CDR3 is 16 residues. J was trimmed by 4 bases and V by 0 bases; bases with no gene match: 2. The CDR3 sequence: CASSQDSGGAYNEQFF. CDR3 DNA, as far as it was read: TGCGCCAGCAGCCAAGATAGCGGGGGGGCTTACAATGAG.

In its sample, this clone was seen many times. The CDR3 extends 3 residues past the end of the read, so its final part is completed from the germline J gene. The chain is built from TRBV20-1 and TRBJ2-7, with 7 bases that match TRBD1. This CDR3 has 18 amino acids. V was pared by 0 bases and J by 6 bases, with 20 bases of the junction left unmatched. Germline CDR1 reads DFQATT; CDR2 reads SNEGSKA (reference sequence). The CDR3 bases that were read are TGCAGTGCTAGAGATTGGGCCGGAGTTGGAACAGGGGTCGGCGAG. This codes for CSARDWAGVGTGVGE. The CDR3 in full is CSARDWAGVGTGVGEQYF.

There are many counts of this clone. The CDR3 extends 3 residues past the end of the read, so its final part is completed from the germline J gene. The gene calls are TRBV9 and TRBJ2-3; 7 bases line up with TRBD2. Looked up from germline, CDR1 is SGDLS and CDR2 is YYNGEE. The CDR3 is 14 residues long. Trimming took 4 bases from V and 2 from J; bases not matched to a gene: 4. The CDR3 sequence is CASSPGTITDTQYF. The sequenced CDR3 bases are TGTGCCAGCAGCCCAGGGACTATCACAGATACG.

There are many counts of this clone. CDR3 DNA, as far as it was read: TGTGCCAGCAGTCAAGGTGCTGAACATAACAATGAG. Translation gives CASSQGAEHNNE. The CDR3 as a whole reads CASSQGAEHNNEQFF. V is TRBV6-1 and J is TRBJ2-1, with no clear D. Read sequence stops 3 residues before the CDR3 end, and the germline J gene provides the missing end. This CDR3 spans 15 amino acids. Per the germline V gene, CDR1 is MNHNS and CDR2 is SASEGT. Trimming shortened V by 5 bases and J by 5 bases, and 16 bases separated the two germline ends.

This clone was found many times. The read comes to an end 3 residues before the CDR3 does, leaving the germline J gene to fill in the end. The chain has TRBV5-1 and TRBJ2-3; TRBD1 agrees at 8 bases. Trimming at V came to 0 bases and at J to 3 bases, leaving 9 bases not matched to a gene. This CDR3 is built from 17 residues. Germline loops: CDR1 SGHRS, CDR2 YFSETQ. CDR3 DNA, as far as it was read: TGCGCCAGCAGCTTGGCCGGGACAGGATCGTCGACAGATACG. Translated: CASSLAGTGSSTDT. In full, the CDR3 reads CASSLAGTGSSTDTQYF.

This clone has at least ten counts. The CDR3 end falls 3 residues outside the read, so it is completed with the germline J gene. The rearrangement uses TRBV19 and TRBJ2-7, with TRBD2 identical over 7 bases. The V gene end was trimmed by 3 bases and the J gene end by 2 bases; junction bases not matched to a gene: 7. The CDR3 runs 15 residues. The germline gives CDR1 LNHDA, CDR2 SQIVND (reference sequence). The CDR3: CASSMSSSGAYEQYF. Partial CDR3 DNA: TGTGCCAGTAGTATGAGTTCTAGCGGTGCCTACGAG.

This clone was detected many times. The CDR3 extends 3 residues past the end of the read, so its final part is completed from the germline J gene. The V gene is TRBV5-6, the J gene TRBJ1-5, with D tentatively TRBD1 (5 bases). V was shortened by 3 bases and J by 5 bases, with 6 bases between the two germline ends. This CDR3 comprises 12 residues. The V gene's germline CDR1 is SGHDT and CDR2 YYEEEE. CDR3 in amino acids: CASSSGDQPQHF. The CDR3 bases that were read are TGTGCCAGCAGCTCGGGGGATCAGCCC.

There are many counts of this clone. The read comes to an end 3 residues before the CDR3 does, leaving the germline J gene to fill in the end. The gene calls are TRBV18 and TRBJ2-3; D remains unclear. The CDR3 sequence is 13 residues long. V gave up 3 bases and J gave up 4 bases, with 8 bases separating them. Germline V lookup: CDR1 KGHSH, CDR2 LQKENI. This chain's CDR3 is CASSPSVADTQYF. CDR3 bases read: TGTGCCAGCTCACCGTCAGTCGCAGATACG. The whole variable domain, remainder taken from reference TRBV18 and TRBJ2-3, is NAGVMQNPRHLVRRRGQEARLRCSPMKGHSHVYWYRQLPEEGLKFMVYLQKENIIDESGMPKERFSAEFPKEGPSILRIQQVVRGDSAAYFCASSPSVADTQYFGPGTRLTVL.

In its sample, this clone was seen many times. Sequencing ends 3 residues short of the CDR3 end; the germline J gene provides the rest. The chain joins TRBV29-1 to TRBJ2-1, with D possibly matching TRBD1 (5 bases). This CDR3 comprises 13 residues. Germline-derived CDR1 and CDR2 are SQVTM and ANQGSEA. V lost 0 bases to trimming and J lost 5 bases, with 8 bases between them. CDR3 sequence: CSVEDRVDNEQFF. CDR3 bases read: TGCAGCGTTGAAGACAGGGTGGACAATGAG.

This clone was counted ten times or more. Read data end 3 residues before the CDR3 end; the end is taken from the germline J gene. This rearrangement joins TRBV20-1 to TRBJ1-2; perhaps TRBD1 as D (5 bases). Deletions cut 3 bases from V and 2 bases from J, with 10 bases between. This CDR3 has 13 residues. Per germline, CDR1 DFQATT and CDR2 SNEGSKA (reference sequence). Incomplete CDR3 DNA: TGCAGTGCTAGGGACACGGAAAACTATGGC. It specifies CSARDTENYG. The whole CDR3 region reads CSARDTENYGYTF.

Many counts were recorded for this clone. The CDR3 goes on 3 residues after the read ends, and that part is filled in from the germline J gene. The V gene is TRBV7-2, the J gene TRBJ2-1, with no clear D. The V end lost 2 bases, the J end lost 8 bases, and 13 bases lay between the germline ends. This CDR3 has 14 residues. The germline V gene has CDR1 SGHTA and CDR2 FQGNSA. CDR3 loop: CASSLHNLGYEQFF. Partial CDR3 DNA: TGTGCCAGCAGCTTACATAATCTAGGCTATGAG.

This clone was seen ten or more times. The read falls 3 residues short of the CDR3 end, and the missing part is taken from the germline J gene. J is TRBJ1-3 and V is TRBV13; 8 bases are a match to TRBD1. Germline V gives CDR1 PRHDT, CDR2 FYEKMQ (reference sequence). CDR3 length: 14 amino acids. V trimming: 8 bases; J trimming: 3 bases; junction bases outside the gene matches: 6. The DNA read from the CDR3 is TGTGCCAGCGCCGGACAGGGCCGTGGAAACACC. Translation: CASAGQGRGNT. The entire CDR3 protein is CASAGQGRGNTIYF.

This clone was counted ten times or more. The CDR3 extends 3 residues past the end of the read, so its final part is completed from the germline J gene. The genes are TRBV7-6 and TRBJ2-1, with D unresolved. The CDR3 covers 13 residues. V was pared by 4 bases and J by 4 bases, with 8 bases between. Germline values: CDR1 SGHVS, CDR2 FNYEAQ. The chain's CDR3 is CASSSQLYNEQFF. Partial CDR3 DNA: TGTGCCAGCAGCTCACAGCTGTACAATGAG.

This clone occurred many times. The DNA ends 3 residues before the CDR3 does, and the rest of the CDR3 is filled in from the germline J gene. The genes are TRBV12-3 or TRBV12-4 and TRBJ1-2; 9 nucleotides line up with TRBD1. The CDR3 runs to 16 residues. V lost 6 bases, J lost 5 bases, and 13 bases stayed unmatched. The DNA read from the CDR3 is TGTGCCAGCAGACTCTACAGGGGGCCGGCAGGGTATGGC. Translation: CASRLYRGPAGYG. The full CDR3 is CASRLYRGPAGYGYTF.

Ten or more counts support this clone. Coverage ceases 3 residues before the CDR3 finishes, and the germline J gene fills in the end. V and J are TRBV5-4 and TRBJ2-7; D is possibly TRBD2 (6 bases). In germline, CDR1 is SGHNT, CDR2 YYREEE (reference sequence). V was trimmed by 4 bases and J by 5 bases, leaving 19 bases between them. The CDR3 has 15 amino acids. The CDR3: CASSPQGERVNEQYF. Incomplete CDR3 DNA: TGTGCCAGCAGCCCCCAGGGTGAGCGGGTTAACGAG.

This clone has at least ten counts. The CDR3 end falls 3 residues outside the read, so it is completed with the germline J gene. This chain joins TRBV4-1 and TRBJ2-7, with 10 nucleotides matching TRBD1. CDR1 and CDR2 from the germline V gene are MGHRA and YSYEKL. This CDR3 is 16 amino acids long. V lost 2 bases, J lost 0 bases, and 4 bases stayed unmatched. The CDR3 bases that were read are TGCGCCAGCAGCCAATTGGACAGGGGGGTCTCCTACGAG. It translates to CASSQLDRGVSYE. The complete CDR3 sequence is CASSQLDRGVSYEQYF.

This clone was picked up many times. Sequencing ends 3 residues short of the CDR3 end; the germline J gene provides the rest. V is TRBV5-1 and J is TRBJ1-3; 10 bases align to TRBD1. Germline lookup yields CDR1 SGHRS and CDR2 YFSETQ. V was pared by 4 bases and J by 3 bases, with 4 bases of the junction left unmatched. The CDR3 runs to 15 residues. CDR3 bases read: TGCGCCAGCAGCGGAAGGACAGGGGGTGGAAACACC. It translates to CASSGRTGGGNT. From start to end, the CDR3 is CASSGRTGGGNTIYF.

The table lists this clone with many counts. The read ends 3 residues before the CDR3 terminus; that terminus is restored from the germline J gene. The chain employs TRBV10-3 and TRBJ2-6; D uncertain. The CDR3 contains 16 residues. With 2 bases removed from V and 2 bases from J, the gap between germline ends came to 10 bases. Germline-derived CDR1 and CDR2 are ENHRY and SYGVKD. The CDR3 loop reads CAISELERAGANVLTF. The sequenced part of the CDR3 DNA is TGTGCCATCAGTGAGCTCGAAAGGGCTGGGGCCAACGTC.

This clone was counted many times. Read sequence stops 3 residues before the CDR3 end, and the germline J gene provides the missing end. The V call is TRBV10-1, the J call TRBJ2-1; D might be TRBD1 (6 bases). The germline V and J ends were trimmed by 3 bases and 2 bases, with 14 bases remaining between them. The germline V gene has CDR1 WNHNN and CDR2 SYGVQD (reference sequence). This CDR3 has 16 amino acids. The CDR3: CASSDRQGTAYNEQFF. The covered CDR3 bases are TGCGCCAGCAGTGACCGGCAGGGGACGGCCTACAATGAG.

This clone was observed many times. Sequencing ends 3 residues short of the CDR3 end; the germline J gene provides the rest. The genes are TRBV5-4 and TRBJ2-6, with a weak D call TRBD1 (5 bases). Trimming removed 0 bases at V and 4 bases at J, with 11 bases between. Germline lookup yields CDR1 SGHNT and CDR2 YYREEE (reference sequence). CDR3 length equals 16 residues. Partial CDR3 DNA: TGTGCCAGCAGCTTGGGCACAGGCACCGGGGCCAACGTC. It is translated as CASSLGTGTGANV. In full, the CDR3 is CASSLGTGTGANVLTF.

This clone was seen ten or more times. The CDR3 extends 3 residues past the end of the read, so its final part is completed from the germline J gene. The chain is built from TRBV5-6 and TRBJ2-7, with 7 bases identical to TRBD1. In germline, CDR1 is SGHDT, CDR2 YYEEEE. V lost 4 bases, J lost 3 bases, and 10 bases stayed unmatched. The CDR3 is made up of 15 amino acids. The sequenced part of the CDR3 DNA is TGTGCCAGCAGCCCCCGGGACAGACGCTACTACGAG. As protein: CASSPRDRRYYE. The whole CDR3 protein is CASSPRDRRYYEQYF.

This clone was seen many times. The read finishes 3 residues shy of the CDR3 end, and the germline J gene is used to complete it. The chain has TRBV28 and TRBJ2-4; 9 bases align to TRBD1. Germline V CDR1 and CDR2: MDHEN, SYDVKM. V gave up 5 bases and J gave up 4 bases; unmatched junction bases: 6. The CDR3 is made up of 15 amino acids. The sequenced CDR3 bases are TGTGCCAGCAGTGGCGGTGGACAGGGGAAAAACATT. This sequence encodes CASSGGGQGKNI. In full, the CDR3 is CASSGGGQGKNIQYF.

This clone was seen at least ten times. The read gets to within 3 residues of the CDR3 end, and the germline J gene fills in the rest. The chain is built from TRBV2 and TRBJ2-1; D is perhaps TRBD1 (5 bases). In germline, CDR1 is SNHLY, CDR2 FYNNEI. The CDR3 consists of 16 residues. V shed 3 bases and J shed 0 bases, with 12 bases lying between them. The sequenced part of the CDR3 DNA is TGTGCCAGCAGTGATCAAGGGGCGAGCTCCTACAATGAG. Translation: CASSDQGASSYNE. The whole CDR3 region reads CASSDQGASSYNEQFF.

In this sample, this clone turned up many times. The read ends 3 residues before the CDR3 terminus; that terminus is restored from the germline J gene. The J gene is TRBJ2-7, the V gene TRBV18; D remains ambiguous. The CDR3 sequence is 14 residues long. V lost 0 bases and J lost 0, with 6 bases in between. Germline CDR1 and CDR2: KGHSH and LQKENI. The CDR3 protein is CASSPPGNSYEQYF. The covered CDR3 bases are TGTGCCAGCTCACCACCGGGCAACTCCTACGAG.

This clone was observed at least ten times. CDR3 protein: CASSPDSPLHF. Partial CDR3 DNA: TGTGCCAGCAGCCCAGATTCACCC. The V and J genes are TRBV7-9 and TRBJ1-6; no reliable D call. Coverage ceases 3 residues before the CDR3 finishes, and the germline J gene fills in the end. This CDR3 is built from 11 residues. V dropped 5 bases and J dropped 8 bases, with 4 bases sitting between them. CDR1 and CDR2 (germline): SEHNR, FQNEAQ (reference sequence).

This clone was detected ten times or more. The CDR3: CSASPSTDTQYF. The covered CDR3 bases are TGCAGTGCTAGTCCAAGCACAGATACG. V and J are TRBV20-1 and TRBJ2-3; no clear D. The missing CDR3 end, 3 residues past where the read stops, is filled in from the germline J gene. Trimming stripped 3 bases from V and 0 bases from J, with 4 bases between. Germline V gene lookup returns CDR1 DFQATT and CDR2 SNEGSKA (reference sequence). CDR3 length: 12 residues.

This clone has a count of ten or more. The read terminates 3 residues before the CDR3 end, so the remaining end is supplied by the germline J gene. The chain carries TRBV5-1 and TRBJ2-3; D might be TRBD2 (6 bases). The ends were cut back, 4 bases at V and 2 bases at J, with 11 bases in the middle. The V gene's germline CDR1 is SGHRS and CDR2 YFSETQ. This CDR3 spans 14 amino acids. Partial CDR3 DNA: TGCGCCAGCAGCCTGGGACTTTCCACAGATACG. This encodes CASSLGLSTDT. The full CDR3 reads CASSLGLSTDTQYF. Using reference TRBV5-1 and TRBJ2-3 for the parts outside the CDR3, the full variable domain is KAGVTQTPRYLIKTRGQQVTLSCSPISGHRSVSWYQQTPGQGLQFLFEYFSETQRNKGNFPGRFSGRQFSNSRSEMNVSTLELGDSALYLCASSLGLSTDTQYFGPGTRLTVL.

Many counts were recorded for this clone. The read terminates 3 residues ahead of where the CDR3 ends, so the germline J gene completes it. The V call is TRBV30, the J call TRBJ1-5; D gene uncertain. The CDR3 consists of 13 residues. Per germline, CDR1 GTSNPN and CDR2 SVGIG (reference sequence). Trimming removed 0 bases at V and 6 bases at J, with 9 bases between. The CDR3 bases that were read are TGTGCCTGGAGTGTTGGCGGAAGTCAGCCC. It translates to CAWSVGGSQP. In full, the CDR3 reads CAWSVGGSQPQHF.

This clone has a count of ten or more. Read sequence stops 3 residues before the CDR3 end, and the germline J gene provides the missing end. The chain is built from TRBV12-3 or TRBV12-4 and TRBJ2-1; the match to TRBD2 covers 15 bases. The CDR3 runs 16 residues. Trimming took 5 bases from V and 7 from J; bases not matched to a gene: 6. CDR3 DNA (partial): TGTGCCAGCAGTCGACATGGACTAGCGGGGGGGAATGAG. Residues: CASSRHGLAGGNE. From start to end, the CDR3 is CASSRHGLAGGNEQFF.

Worth noting for this clone: The read finishes 3 residues shy of the CDR3 end, and the germline J gene is used to complete it. V is TRBV2 and J is TRBJ1-5, with D unresolved. Trimming removed 1 base from V and 4 bases from J, with 8 bases in between. This CDR3 spans 14 amino acids. Germline V lookup: CDR1 SNHLY, CDR2 FYNNEI. The chain's CDR3 is CASSEDTGNQPQHF. The CDR3 bases that were read are TGTGCCAGCAGTGAAGATACGGGGAATCAGCCC.